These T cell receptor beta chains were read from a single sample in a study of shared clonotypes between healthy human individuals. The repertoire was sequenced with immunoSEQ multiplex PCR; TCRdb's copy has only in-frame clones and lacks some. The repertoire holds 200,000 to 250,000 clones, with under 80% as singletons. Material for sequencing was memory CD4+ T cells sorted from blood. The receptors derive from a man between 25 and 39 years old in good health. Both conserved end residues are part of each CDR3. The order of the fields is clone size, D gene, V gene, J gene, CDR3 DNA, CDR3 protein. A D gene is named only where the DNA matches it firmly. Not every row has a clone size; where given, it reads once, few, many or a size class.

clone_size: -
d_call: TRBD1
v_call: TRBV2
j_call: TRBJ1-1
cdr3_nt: TGTGCCAGCAGAGAGACAGGGGGGAACACTGAAGCTTTCTTT
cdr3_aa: CASRETGGNTEAFF

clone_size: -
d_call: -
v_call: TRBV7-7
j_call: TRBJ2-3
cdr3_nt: TGTGCTAGCAGTCCCGAGAGCACAGATACGCAGTATTTT
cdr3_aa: CASSPESTDTQYF

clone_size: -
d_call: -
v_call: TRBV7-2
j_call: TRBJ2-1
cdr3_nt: TGTGCCAGCAGCTTATCCCCTGCGGGCTCCTACAATGAGCAGTTCTTC
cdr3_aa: CASSLSPAGSYNEQFF

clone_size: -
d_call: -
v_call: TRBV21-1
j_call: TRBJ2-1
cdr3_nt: TGTGCCAGCAGCAAAGCAAACTGCCAGGGACAGGGGTCCTATGAGCAGTTCTTC
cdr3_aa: CASSKANCQGQGSYEQFF

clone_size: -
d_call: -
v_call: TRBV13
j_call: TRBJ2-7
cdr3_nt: TGTGCCAGCAGCTTAGCGGGATTATACGAGCAGTACTTC
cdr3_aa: CASSLAGLYEQYF

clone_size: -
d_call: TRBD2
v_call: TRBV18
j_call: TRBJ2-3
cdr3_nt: TGTGCCAGCTCACCGGGACTAGCGGGAGATCCTACGCAGTATTTT
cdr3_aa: CASSPGLAGDPTQYF

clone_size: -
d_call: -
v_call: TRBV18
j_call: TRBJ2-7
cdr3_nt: TGTGCCAGCTCACCGCCCAGCATGAGCTCCTACGAGCAGTACTTC
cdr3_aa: CASSPPSMSSYEQYF

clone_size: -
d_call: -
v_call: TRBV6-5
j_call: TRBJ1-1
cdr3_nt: TGTGCCAGCACAAGTCAGGGGAACACTGAAGCTTTCTTT
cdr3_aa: CASTSQGNTEAFF

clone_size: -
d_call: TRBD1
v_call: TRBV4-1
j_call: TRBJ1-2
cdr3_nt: TGCGCCAGCAGCCAAGGGACAGGGGTTAATGTCTATGGCTACACCTTC
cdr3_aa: CASSQGTGVNVYGYTF

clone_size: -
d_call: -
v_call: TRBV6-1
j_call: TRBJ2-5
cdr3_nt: TGTGCCAGCAATGAGTATCCAGAAAAAGAGACCCAGTACTTC
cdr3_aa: CASNEYPEKETQYF

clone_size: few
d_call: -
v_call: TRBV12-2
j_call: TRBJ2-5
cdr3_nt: TGTGCAAGTCGCACCACGTCCCTCCGGGAGGGCCGTCGGACCCAGTACTTC
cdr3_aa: CASRTTSLREGRRTQYF

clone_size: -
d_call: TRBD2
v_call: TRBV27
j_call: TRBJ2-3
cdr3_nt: TGTGCCAGCAGGTACCGGGCACTAGCGGGAGGAGATACGCAGTATTTT
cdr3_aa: CASRYRALAGGDTQYF

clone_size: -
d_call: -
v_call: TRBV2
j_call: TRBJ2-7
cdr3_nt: TGTGCCAGCCTGGATCTTGTAGCGAGCTACGAGCAGTACTTC
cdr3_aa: CASLDLVASYEQYF

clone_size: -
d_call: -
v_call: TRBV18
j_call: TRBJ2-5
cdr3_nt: TGTGCCAGCTCACCCCCCGGTTCTGGGCACGAGACCCAGTACTTC
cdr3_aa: CASSPPGSGHETQYF

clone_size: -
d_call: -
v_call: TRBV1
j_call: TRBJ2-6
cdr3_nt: TGCACCAGCAGCCAAGAGGAAGGGGGCTCTGGGGCCAACGTCCTGACTTTC
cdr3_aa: CTSSQEEGGSGANVLTF

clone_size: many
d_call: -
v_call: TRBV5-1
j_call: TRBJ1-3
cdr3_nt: TGCGCCAGCAGCGCAACTTGGACGGGGCGGACAGCTGGAAACACCATATATTTT
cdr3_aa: CASSATWTGRTAGNTIYF

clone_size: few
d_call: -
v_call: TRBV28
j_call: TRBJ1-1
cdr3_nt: TGTGCCAGCAGTCCAATTTGGGCCCCTGAAGCTTTCTTT
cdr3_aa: CASSPIWAPEAFF

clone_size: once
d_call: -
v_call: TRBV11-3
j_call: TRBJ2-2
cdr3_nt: TGTGCCAGCAGCGTTAGGAGGAACACCGGGGAGCTGTTTTTT
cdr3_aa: CASSVRRNTGELFF

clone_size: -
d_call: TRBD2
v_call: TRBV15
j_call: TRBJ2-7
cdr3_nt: TGTGCCACCAGCAGAGATCGTAGCGGGAGGGCCAGGGGCGAGCAGTACTTC
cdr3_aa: CATSRDRSGRARGEQYF

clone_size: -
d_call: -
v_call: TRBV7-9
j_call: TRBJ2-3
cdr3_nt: TGTGCCATCCAGAAAGGCCCAGATACGCAGTATTTT
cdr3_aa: CAIQKGPDTQYF

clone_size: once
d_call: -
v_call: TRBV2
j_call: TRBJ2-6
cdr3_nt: TGTGCCAGCAGGACCGGGATGGGTTCTGGGGCCAACGTCCTGACTTTC
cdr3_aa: CASRTGMGSGANVLTF

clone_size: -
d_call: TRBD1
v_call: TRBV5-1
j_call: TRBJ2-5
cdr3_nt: TGCGCCAGCAGCTCTAGGCTCGACAGGGAGGAGACCCAGTACTTC
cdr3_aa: CASSSRLDREETQYF

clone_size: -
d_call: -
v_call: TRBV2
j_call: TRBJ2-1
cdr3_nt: TGTGCCAGCACACAGACGCGGGGTGAGCAGTTCTTC
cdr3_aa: CASTQTRGEQFF

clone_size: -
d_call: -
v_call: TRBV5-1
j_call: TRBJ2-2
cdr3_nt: TGCGCCAGCAGCTTGGACCGGATCGGGTCCGGGGAGCTGTTTTTT
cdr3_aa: CASSLDRIGSGELFF

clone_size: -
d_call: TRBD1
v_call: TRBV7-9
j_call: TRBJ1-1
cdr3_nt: TGTGCCAGCAGCAGGGACAGGGATGGTGAAGCTTTCTTT
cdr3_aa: CASSRDRDGEAFF

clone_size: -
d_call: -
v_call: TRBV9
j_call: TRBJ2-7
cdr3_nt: TGTGCCAGCAGCGTCGGCTGGGGATCGACCTACGAGCAGTACTTC
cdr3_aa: CASSVGWGSTYEQYF

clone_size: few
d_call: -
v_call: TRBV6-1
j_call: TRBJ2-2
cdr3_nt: TGTGCCAGCAGTGTTCTACTAGCCGGGGAGCTGTTTTTT
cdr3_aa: CASSVLLAGELFF

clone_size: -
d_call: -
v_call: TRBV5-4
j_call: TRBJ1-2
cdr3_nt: TGTGCCAGCAGCTTTGGGGGCAGGGCAGTGGATGGCTACACCTTC
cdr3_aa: CASSFGGRAVDGYTF

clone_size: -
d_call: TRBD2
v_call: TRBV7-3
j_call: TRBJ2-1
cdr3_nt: TGTGCCAGCAGCCCCTTAGCGGGACTGTACAATGAGCAGTTCTTC
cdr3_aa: CASSPLAGLYNEQFF

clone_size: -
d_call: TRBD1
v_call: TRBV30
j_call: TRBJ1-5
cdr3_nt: TGTGCCTGGAGCGCGGGACAGGGACCGGGGGGCAATCAGCCCCAGCATTTT
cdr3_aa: CAWSAGQGPGGNQPQHF

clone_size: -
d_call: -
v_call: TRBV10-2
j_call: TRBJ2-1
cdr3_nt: TGCGCCAGCAGTGAGACACCGGGACTGAGACCTAACAATGAGCAGTTCTTC
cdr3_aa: CASSETPGLRPNNEQFF

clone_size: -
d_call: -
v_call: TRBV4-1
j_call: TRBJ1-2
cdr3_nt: TGCGCCAGCAGAAGCCAGGGCCGTAACTATGGCTACACCTTC
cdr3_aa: CASRSQGRNYGYTF

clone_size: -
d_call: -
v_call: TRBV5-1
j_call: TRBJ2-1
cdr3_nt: TGCGCCAGCTCCCTCATCGGAGGGAGGTCCTACAATGAGCAGTTCTTC
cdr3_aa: CASSLIGGRSYNEQFF

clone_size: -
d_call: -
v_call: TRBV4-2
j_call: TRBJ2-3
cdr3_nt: TGTGCCAGCAGCCAAGAACGGGAGACCATCTCCCTGGATACGCAGTATTTT
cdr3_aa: CASSQERETISLDTQYF

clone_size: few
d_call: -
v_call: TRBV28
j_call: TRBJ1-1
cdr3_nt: TGTGCCAGCAGTGTGAACCGGGACACTGAAGCTTTCTTT
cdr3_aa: CASSVNRDTEAFF

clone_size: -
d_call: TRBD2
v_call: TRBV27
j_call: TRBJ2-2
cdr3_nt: TGTGCCAGCACCCCGGCTAGCGGGAGAGGGGAGCTGTTTTTT
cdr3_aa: CASTPASGRGELFF

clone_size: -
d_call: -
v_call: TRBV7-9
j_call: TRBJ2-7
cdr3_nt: TGTGCCAGCAGCTCTTATGGGGAATACGAGCAGTACTTC
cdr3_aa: CASSSYGEYEQYF

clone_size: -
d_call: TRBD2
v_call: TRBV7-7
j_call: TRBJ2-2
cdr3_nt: TGTGCCAGCAGCCGGGACTATAACACCGGGGAGCTGTTTTTT
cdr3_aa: CASSRDYNTGELFF

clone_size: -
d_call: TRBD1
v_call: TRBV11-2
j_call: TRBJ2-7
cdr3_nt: TGTGCCAGCAGCTTAGACGGGACAGGGGACTACGAGCAGTACTTC
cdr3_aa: CASSLDGTGDYEQYF

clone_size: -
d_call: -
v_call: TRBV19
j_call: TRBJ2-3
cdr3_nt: TGTGCCAGTAGTATAGGAGACGCGGGCACCACGGGGACGCAGTATTTT
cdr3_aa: CASSIGDAGTTGTQYF

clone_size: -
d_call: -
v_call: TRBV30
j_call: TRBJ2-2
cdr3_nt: TGTGCCTGGAGGAAGGGGGCGAACACCGGGGAGCTGTTTTTT
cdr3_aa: CAWRKGANTGELFF

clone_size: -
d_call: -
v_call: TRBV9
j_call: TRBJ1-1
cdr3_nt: TGTGCCAGCAGCTTCGGGGAAAGGGCTAAGAACACTGAAGCTTTCTTT
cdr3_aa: CASSFGERAKNTEAFF

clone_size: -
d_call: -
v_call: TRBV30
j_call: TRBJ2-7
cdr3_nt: TGTGCCTGGGGGCAGTCATACGAGCAGTACTTC
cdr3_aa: CAWGQSYEQYF

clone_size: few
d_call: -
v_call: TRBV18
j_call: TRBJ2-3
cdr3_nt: TGTGCCAGCTCGCCCGAGGAAGTCACGCAGTATTTT
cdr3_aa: CASSPEEVTQYF

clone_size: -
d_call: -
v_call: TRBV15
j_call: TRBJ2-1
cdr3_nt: TGTGCCACCAGTGATGCCGGGACACGCTACAATGAGCAGTTCTTC
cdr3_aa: CATSDAGTRYNEQFF

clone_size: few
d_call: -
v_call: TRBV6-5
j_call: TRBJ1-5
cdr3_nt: TGTGCCAGCAGTTCCCTCAGAAATCAGCCCCAGCATTTT
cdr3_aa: CASSSLRNQPQHF

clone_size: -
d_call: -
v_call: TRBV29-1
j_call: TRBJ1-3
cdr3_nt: TGCAGCGCCGGGGGGGACCCCGGAAACACCATATATTTT
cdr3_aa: CSAGGDPGNTIYF

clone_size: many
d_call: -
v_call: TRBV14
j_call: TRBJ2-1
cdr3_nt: TGTGCCAGCAGCCTAAAGTTGGGGGTTTCCTACAATGAGCAGTTCTTC
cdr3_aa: CASSLKLGVSYNEQFF

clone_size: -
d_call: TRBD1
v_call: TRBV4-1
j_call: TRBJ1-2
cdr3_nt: TGCGCCAGCAGCCAAGTGTGGACAGGGAGAGACTATGGCTACACCTTC
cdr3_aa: CASSQVWTGRDYGYTF

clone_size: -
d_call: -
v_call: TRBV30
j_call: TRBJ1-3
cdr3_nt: TGTGCCTGGAGTGTACGTGGGGGATTTGGAAACACCATATATTTT
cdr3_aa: CAWSVRGGFGNTIYF

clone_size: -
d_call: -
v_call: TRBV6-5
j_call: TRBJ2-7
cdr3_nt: TGTGCCAGCAGGCCATCGGTATTTGGGGAGCAGTACTTC
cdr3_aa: CASRPSVFGEQYF

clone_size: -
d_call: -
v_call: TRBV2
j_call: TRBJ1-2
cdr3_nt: TGTGCCAGCAGTGAAGGCAGATCTAACTATGGCTACACCTTC
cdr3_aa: CASSEGRSNYGYTF

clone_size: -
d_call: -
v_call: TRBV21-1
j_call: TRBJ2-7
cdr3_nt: TGTGCCAGCAGCAGCGCCTACGAGCAGTACTTC
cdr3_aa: CASSSAYEQYF

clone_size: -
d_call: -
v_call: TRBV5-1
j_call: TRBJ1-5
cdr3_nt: TGCGCCAGCAGCTTGGAAGGGCACCAGCCCCAGCATTTT
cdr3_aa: CASSLEGHQPQHF

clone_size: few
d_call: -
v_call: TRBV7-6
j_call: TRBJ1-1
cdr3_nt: TGTGCCAGCAGATGGAGTGAGAGGACTGAAGCTTTCTTT
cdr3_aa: CASRWSERTEAFF

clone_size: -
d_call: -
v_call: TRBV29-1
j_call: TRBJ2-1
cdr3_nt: TGCAGCGCTAGTGTCAATGAGCAGTTCTTC
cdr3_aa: CSASVNEQFF

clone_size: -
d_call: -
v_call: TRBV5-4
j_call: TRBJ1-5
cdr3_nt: TGTGCCAGCAGCTTGGCGGTTCCCTTACCCCAGCATTTT
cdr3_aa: CASSLAVPLPQHF

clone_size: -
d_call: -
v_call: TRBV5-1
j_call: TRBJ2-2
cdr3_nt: TGCGCCAGCAGCTTGGACACCGGGGAGCTGTTTTTT
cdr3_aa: CASSLDTGELFF

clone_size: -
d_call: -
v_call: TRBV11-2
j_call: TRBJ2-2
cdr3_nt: TGTGCCAGCAGCTTAGGACAGCTAAACACCGGGGAGCTGTTTTTT
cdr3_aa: CASSLGQLNTGELFF

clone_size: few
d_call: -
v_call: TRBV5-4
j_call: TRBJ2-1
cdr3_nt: TGTGCCAGCAGCTTGGGGGGGGTATGGTCGGAGTTCTTC
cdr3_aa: CASSLGGVWSEFF